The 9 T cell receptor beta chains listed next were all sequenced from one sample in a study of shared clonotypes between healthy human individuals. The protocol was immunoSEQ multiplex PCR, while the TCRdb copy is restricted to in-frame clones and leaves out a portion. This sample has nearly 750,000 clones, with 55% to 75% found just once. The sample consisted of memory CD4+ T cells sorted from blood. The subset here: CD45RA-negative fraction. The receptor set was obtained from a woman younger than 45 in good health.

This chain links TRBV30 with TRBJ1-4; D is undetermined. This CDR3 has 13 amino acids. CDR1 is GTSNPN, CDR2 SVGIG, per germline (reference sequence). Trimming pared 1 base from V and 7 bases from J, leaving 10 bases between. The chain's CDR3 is CAWSGAGAEKLFF. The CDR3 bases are TGTGCCTGGAGTGGGGCAGGAGCTGAAAAACTGTTTTTT.

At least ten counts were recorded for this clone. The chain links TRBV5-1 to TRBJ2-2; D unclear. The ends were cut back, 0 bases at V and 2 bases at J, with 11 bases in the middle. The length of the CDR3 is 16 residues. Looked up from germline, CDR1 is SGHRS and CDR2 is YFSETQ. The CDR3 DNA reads TGCGCCAGCAGCTTGGACGGCCAGCCAAACACCGGGGAGCTGTTTTTT. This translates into CASSLDGQPNTGELFF.

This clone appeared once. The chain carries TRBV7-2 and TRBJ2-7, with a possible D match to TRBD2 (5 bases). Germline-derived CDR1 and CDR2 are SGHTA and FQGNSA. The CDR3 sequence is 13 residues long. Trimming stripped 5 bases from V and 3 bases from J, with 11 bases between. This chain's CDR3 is CASSRTRHYEQYF. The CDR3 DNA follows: TGTGCCAGCAGCCGGACTCGTCACTACGAGCAGTACTTC.

The CDR3 loop is CASSLVVSGVLGSGELFF. DNA for the CDR3: TGTGCCAGCAGCTTAGTTGTTAGCGGGGTCTTGGGCTCCGGGGAGCTGTTTTTT. V is TRBV7-2 and J is TRBJ2-2, with 8 bases fitting TRBD2. Germline assignment: CDR1 SGHTA and CDR2 FQGNSA. Trimming removed 1 base from V and 6 bases from J; junction bases left unmatched: 13. This CDR3 has 18 residues.

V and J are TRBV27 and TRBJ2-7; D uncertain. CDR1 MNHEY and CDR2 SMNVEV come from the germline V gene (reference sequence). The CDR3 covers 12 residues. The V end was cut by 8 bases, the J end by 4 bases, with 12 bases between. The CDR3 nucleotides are TGTGCCAGCGCAAATACCCCTTACGAGCAGTACTTC. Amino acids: CASANTPYEQYF.

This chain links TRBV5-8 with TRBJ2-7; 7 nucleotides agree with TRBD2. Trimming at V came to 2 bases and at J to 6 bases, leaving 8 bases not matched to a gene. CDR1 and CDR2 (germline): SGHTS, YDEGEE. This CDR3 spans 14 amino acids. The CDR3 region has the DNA TGTGCCAGCAGCTTACCAGCGGGAATTCTCGAGCAGTACTTC. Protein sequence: CASSLPAGILEQYF.

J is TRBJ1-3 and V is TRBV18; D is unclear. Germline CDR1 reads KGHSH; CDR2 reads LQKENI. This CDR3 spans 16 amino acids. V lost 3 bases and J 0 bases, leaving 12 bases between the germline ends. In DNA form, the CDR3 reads TGTGCCAGCTCACCCTCCCTTCAGAGCTCTGGAAACACCATATATTTT. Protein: CASSPSLQSSGNTIYF.

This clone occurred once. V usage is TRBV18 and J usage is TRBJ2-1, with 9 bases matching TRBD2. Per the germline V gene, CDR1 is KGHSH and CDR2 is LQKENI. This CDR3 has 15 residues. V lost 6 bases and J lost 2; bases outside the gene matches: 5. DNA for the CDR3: TGTGCCAGCTCTCTAGGACTAGCGACCTACAATGAGCAGTTCTTC. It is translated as CASSLGLATYNEQFF.

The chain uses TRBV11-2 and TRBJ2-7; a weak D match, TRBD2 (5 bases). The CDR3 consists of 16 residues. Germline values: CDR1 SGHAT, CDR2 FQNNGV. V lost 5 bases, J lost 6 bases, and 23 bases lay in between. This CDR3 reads CASSRGPTILRAEQYF. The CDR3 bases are TGTGCCAGCAGCCGCGGTCCGACTATATTGCGCGCCGAGCAGTACTTC.